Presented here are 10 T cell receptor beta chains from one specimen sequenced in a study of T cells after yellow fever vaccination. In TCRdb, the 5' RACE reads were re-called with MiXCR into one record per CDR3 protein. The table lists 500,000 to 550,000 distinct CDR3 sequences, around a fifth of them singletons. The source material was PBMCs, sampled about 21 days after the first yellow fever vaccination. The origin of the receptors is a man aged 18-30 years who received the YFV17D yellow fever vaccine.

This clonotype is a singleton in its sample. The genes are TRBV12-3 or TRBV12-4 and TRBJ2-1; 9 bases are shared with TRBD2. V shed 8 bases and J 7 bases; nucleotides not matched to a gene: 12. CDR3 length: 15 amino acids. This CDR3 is CASALAGLRRNEQFF. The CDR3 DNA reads TGTGCCAGCGCCCTAGCGGGACTCCGAAGGAATGAGCAGTTCTTC.

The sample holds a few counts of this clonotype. For the CDR3, the DNA is TGCAGCGTTGACGGGACAGGGTCCCAAGAGACCCAGTACTTC. It codes for CSVDGTGSQETQYF. V gene TRBV29-1 combines with J gene TRBJ2-5; 9 nucleotides agree with TRBD1. Germline CDR1 and CDR2: SQVTM and ANQGSEA. The V and J ends lost 3 bases and 1 base, in that order; junction bases with no gene match: 3. The CDR3 runs 14 residues. Full variable domain (missing parts from reference TRBV29-1 and TRBJ2-5): SAVISQKPSRDICQRGTSLTIQCQVDSQVTMMFWYRQQPGQSLTLIATANQGSEATYESGFVIDKFPISRPNLTFSTLTVSNMSPEDSSIYLCSVDGTGSQETQYFGPGTRLLVL.

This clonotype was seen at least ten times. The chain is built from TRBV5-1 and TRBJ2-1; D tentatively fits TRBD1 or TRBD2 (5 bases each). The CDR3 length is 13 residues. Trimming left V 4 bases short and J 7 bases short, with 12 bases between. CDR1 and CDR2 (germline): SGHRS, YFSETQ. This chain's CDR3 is CASSTDWGNEQFF. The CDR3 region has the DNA TGCGCCAGCAGCACGGACTGGGGGAATGAGCAGTTCTTC.

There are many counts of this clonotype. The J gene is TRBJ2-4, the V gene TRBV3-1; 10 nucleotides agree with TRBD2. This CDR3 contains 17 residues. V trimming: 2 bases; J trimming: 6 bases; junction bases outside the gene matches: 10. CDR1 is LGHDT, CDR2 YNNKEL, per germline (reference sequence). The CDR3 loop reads CASSQRSGGPRGNIQYF. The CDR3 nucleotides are TGTGCCAGCAGCCAACGTAGCGGGGGGCCCCGGGGAAACATTCAGTACTTC. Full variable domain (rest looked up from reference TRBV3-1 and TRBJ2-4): DTAVSQTPKYLVTQMGNDKSIKCEQNLGHDTMYWYKQDSKKFLKIMFSYNNKELIINETVPNRFSPKSPDKAHLNLHINSLELGDSAVYFCASSQRSGGPRGNIQYFGAGTRLSVL.

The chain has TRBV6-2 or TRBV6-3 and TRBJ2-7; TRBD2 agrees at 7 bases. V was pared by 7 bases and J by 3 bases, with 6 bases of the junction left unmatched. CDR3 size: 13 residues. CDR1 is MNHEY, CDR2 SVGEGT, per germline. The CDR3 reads CASNNGGFYEQYF. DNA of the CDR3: TGTGCCAGCAATAACGGGGGGTTCTACGAGCAGTACTTC.

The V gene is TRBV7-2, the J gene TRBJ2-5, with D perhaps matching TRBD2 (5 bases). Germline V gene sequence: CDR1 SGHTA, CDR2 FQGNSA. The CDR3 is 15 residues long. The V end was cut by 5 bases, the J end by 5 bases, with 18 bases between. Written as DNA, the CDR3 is TGTGCCAGCAGCCTATCCTTGGTCGGAGGCGAGACCCAGTACTTC. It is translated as CASSLSLVGGETQYF.

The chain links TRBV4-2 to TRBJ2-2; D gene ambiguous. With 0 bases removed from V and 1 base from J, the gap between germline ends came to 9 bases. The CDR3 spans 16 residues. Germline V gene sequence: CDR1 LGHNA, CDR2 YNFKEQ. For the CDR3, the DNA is TGTGCCAGCAGCCAAGACCGGCGAGAGAACACCGGGGAGCTGTTTTTT. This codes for CASSQDRRENTGELFF.

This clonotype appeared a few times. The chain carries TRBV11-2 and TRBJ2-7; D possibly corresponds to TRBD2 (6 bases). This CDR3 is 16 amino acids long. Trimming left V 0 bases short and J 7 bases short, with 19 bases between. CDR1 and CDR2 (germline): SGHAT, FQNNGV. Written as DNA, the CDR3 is TGTGCCAGCAGCTTAGATCCGGTCCCGGCTGGGGGGGAGCAGTACTTC. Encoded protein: CASSLDPVPAGGEQYF.

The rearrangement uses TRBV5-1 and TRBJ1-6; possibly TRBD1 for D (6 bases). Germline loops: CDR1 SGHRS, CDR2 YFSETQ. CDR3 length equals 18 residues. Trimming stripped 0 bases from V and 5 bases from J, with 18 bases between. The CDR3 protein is CASSLAGAGFWNNSPLHF. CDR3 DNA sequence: TGCGCCAGCAGCTTGGCAGGGGCCGGGTTTTGGAATAATTCACCCCTCCACTTT.

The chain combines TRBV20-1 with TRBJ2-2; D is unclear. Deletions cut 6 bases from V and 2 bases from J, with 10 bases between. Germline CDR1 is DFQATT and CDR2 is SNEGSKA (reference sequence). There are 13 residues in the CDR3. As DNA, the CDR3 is TGCAGTGCCGGGCGCGAAAACACCGGGGAGCTGTTTTTT. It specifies CSAGRENTGELFF.